One and the same sample provided the 2 T cell receptor beta chains below, sequenced in a study of shared clonotypes between healthy human individuals. Assay: immunoSEQ multiplex PCR; the TCRdb copy retains only in-frame clones and omits some. The sample includes 2 million to 2.5 million clones, approximately 95% seen only once; the top ten take 0.39%. The specimen sequenced was naive CD4+ T cells from PBMCs. Subset specified: CD45RA+ positively selected. Receptors were obtained from a man between 18 and 29 years old in good health. Some clones in this sample may be carry-over from other donors' samples.

The rearrangement links TRBV9 to TRBJ2-1; 8 bases align to TRBD2. The germline V gene encodes CDR1 SGDLS and CDR2 YYNGEE. J lost 11 bases, V lost 1 base, and 8 bases had no gene match. The CDR3 has 14 residues. The CDR3 nucleotides read TGTGCCAGCAGCGTACAAAGCGGGAGAGGGCAGCAGTTCTTC. The encoded protein is CASSVQSGRGQQFF. Using reference TRBV9 and TRBJ2-1 for the parts outside the CDR3, the full variable domain is DSGVTQTPKHLITATGQRVTLRCSPRSGDLSVYWYQQSLDQGLQFLIQYYNGEERAKGNILERFSAQQFPDLHSELNLSSLELGDSALYFCASSVQSGRGQQFFGPGTRLTVL.

The chain couples TRBV10-3 to TRBJ1-2; D not resolved. From germline, CDR1 is ENHRY and CDR2 SYGVKD. This CDR3 has 14 residues. Trimming shortened V by 0 bases and J by 4 bases, and 9 bases separated the two germline ends. CDR3 nucleotides: TGTGCCATCAGTGAGTCAGGACCGACCTATGGCTACACCTTC. Translating it yields CAISESGPTYGYTF.